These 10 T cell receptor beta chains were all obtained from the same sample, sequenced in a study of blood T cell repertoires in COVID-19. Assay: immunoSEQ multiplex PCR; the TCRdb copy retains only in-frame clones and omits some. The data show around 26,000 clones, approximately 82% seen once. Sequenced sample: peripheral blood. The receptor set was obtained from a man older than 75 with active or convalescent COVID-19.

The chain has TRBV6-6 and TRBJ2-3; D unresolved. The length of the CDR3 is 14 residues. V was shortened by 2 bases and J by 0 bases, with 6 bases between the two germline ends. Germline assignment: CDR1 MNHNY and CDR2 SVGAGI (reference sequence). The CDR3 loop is CASSYPSSTDTQYF. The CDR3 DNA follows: TGTGCCAGCAGTTACCCCTCGAGCACAGATACGCAGTATTTT.

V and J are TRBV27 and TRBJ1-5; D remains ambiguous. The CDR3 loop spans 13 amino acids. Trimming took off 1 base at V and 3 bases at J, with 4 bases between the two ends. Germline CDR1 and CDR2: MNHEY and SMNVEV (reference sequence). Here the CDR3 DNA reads TGTGCCAGCAGTTTATTGTACAATCAGCCCCAGCATTTT. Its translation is CASSLLYNQPQHF.

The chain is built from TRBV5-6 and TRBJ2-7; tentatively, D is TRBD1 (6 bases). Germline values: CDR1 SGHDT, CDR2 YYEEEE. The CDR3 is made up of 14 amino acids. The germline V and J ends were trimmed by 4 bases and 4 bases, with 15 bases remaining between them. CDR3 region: CASSITGRGYEQYF. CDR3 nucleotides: TGTGCCAGCAGCATAACAGGGAGAGGTTACGAGCAGTACTTC. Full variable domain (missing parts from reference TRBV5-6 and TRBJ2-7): DAGVTQSPTHLIKTRGQQVTLRCSPKSGHDTVSWYQQALGQGPQFIFQYYEEEERQRGNFPDRFSGHQFPNYSSELNVNALLLGDSALYLCASSITGRGYEQYFGPGTRLTVT.

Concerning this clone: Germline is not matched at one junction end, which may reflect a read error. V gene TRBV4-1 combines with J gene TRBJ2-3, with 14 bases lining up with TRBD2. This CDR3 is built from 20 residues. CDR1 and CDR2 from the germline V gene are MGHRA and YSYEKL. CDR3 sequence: CAGSHPGTSGSLIHTDTQYF. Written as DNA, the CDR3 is TGCGCCGGCAGCCACCCCGGGACTAGCGGGAGTTTGATTCATACAGATACGCAGTATTTT.

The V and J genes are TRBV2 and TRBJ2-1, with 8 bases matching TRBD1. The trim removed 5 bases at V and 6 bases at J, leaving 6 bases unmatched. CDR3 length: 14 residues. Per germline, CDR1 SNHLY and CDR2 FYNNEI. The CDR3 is CASSPETGVNEQFF. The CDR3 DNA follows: TGTGCCAGCAGTCCCGAGACAGGGGTCAATGAGCAGTTCTTC.

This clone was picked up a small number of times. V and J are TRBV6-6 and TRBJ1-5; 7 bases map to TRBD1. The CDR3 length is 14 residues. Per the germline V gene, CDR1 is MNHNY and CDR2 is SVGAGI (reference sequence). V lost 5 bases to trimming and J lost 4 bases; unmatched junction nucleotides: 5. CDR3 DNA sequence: TGTGCCAGCAGTCGGGTGGACAGGAATCAGCCCCAGCATTTT. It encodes CASSRVDRNQPQHF.

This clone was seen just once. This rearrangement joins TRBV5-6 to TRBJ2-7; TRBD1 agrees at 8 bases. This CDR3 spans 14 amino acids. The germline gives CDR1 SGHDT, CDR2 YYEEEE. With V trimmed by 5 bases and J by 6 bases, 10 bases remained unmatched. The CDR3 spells CASRDGQGFREQYF. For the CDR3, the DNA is TGTGCCAGCAGGGATGGACAGGGTTTTCGCGAGCAGTACTTC.

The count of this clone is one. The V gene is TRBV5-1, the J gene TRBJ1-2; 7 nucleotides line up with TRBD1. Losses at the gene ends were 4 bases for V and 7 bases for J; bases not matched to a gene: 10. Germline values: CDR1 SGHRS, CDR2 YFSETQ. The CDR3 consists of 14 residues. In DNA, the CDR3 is TGCGCCAGCAGCCCGTTACAGGGGTCAAGTGGCTACACCTTC. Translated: CASSPLQGSSGYTF.

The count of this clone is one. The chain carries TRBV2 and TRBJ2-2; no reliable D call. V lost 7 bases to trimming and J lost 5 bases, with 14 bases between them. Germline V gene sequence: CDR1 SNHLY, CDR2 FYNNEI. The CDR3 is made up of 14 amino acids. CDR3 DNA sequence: TGTGCCAGCACCCTACATTGGAGAACCGGGGAGCTGTTTTTT. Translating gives CASTLHWRTGELFF.

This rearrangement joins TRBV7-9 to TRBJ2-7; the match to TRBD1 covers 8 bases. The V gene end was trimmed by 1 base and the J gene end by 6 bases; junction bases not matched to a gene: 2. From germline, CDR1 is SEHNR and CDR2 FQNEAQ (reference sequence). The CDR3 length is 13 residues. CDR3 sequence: CASSLGQGREQYF. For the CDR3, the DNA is TGTGCCAGCAGCTTAGGACAGGGGCGCGAGCAGTACTTC.